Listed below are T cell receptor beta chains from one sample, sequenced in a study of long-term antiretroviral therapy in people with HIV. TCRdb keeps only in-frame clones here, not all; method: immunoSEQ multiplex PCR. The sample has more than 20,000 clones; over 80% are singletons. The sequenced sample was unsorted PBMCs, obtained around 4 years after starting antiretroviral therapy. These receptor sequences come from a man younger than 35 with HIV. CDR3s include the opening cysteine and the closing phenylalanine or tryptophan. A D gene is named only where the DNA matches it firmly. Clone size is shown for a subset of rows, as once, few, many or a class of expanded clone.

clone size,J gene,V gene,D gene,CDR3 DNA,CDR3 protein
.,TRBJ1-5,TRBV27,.,TGTGCCAGCAGTTTATTTTCGGGGATGGGCAATCAGCCCCAGCATTTT,CASSLFSGMGNQPQHF
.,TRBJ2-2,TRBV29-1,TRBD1,TGCAGCGTCCTGAAGGCCGTAGCGGGGGACAGGGGGCAATTTGGCACCGGGGAGCTGTTTTTT,CSVLKAVAGDRGQFGTGELFF
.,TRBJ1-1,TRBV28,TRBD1,TGTGCCAGCAGCTACAGGGGCGCGAACACTGAAGCTTTCTTT,CASSYRGANTEAFF
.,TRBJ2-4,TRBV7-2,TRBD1,TGTGCCAGCAGCCCCAGGGGGCACTCCGAAGTAGCCAAAAACATTCAGTACTTC,CASSPRGHSEVAKNIQYF
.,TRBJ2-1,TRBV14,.,TGTGCCAGCAGCCAGGGACACCTCTACAATGAGCAGTTCTTC,CASSQGHLYNEQFF
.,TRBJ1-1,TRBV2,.,TGTGCCAGCGGACAGCCTGGCACTGAAGCTTTCTTT,CASGQPGTEAFF
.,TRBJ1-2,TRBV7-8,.,TGTGCCAGCAGCCTACAGGGTAATGGCTACACCTTC,CASSLQGNGYTF
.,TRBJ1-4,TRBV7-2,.,TGTGCCAGCAGCTTAGGAGTGTACGCAGGCGGGAATGAAAAACTGTTTTTT,CASSLGVYAGGNEKLFF
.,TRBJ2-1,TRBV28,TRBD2,TGTGCCAGCAGTCCCCAGGGAGGGACCTACAATGAGCAGTTCTTC,CASSPQGGTYNEQFF
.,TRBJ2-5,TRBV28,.,TGTGCCAGCACGGGGGCGGGGGCGAAGACCCAGTACTTC,CASTGAGAKTQYF
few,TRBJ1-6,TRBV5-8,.,TGTGCCAGCAGCTTGGGTGCTAATTCACCCCTCCACTTT,CASSLGANSPLHF
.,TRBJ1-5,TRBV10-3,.,TGTGCCATCAGTGTTTCTGGAGTGACCGAGCCCCAGCATTTT,CAISVSGVTEPQHF
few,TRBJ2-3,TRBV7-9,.,TGTGCCAGCAGCCCCATCTGGGGTTCCCCAGATACGCAGTATTTT,CASSPIWGSPDTQYF
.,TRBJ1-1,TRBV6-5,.,TGTGCCAGTATAAATCCTGGGCGGACTGAAGCTTTCTTT,CASINPGRTEAFF
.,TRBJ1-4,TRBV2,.,TGTGCCAGCAGTGAAAGGGGGGCAGGATCCCAAAAACTGTTTTTT,CASSERGAGSQKLFF
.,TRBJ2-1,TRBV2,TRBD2,TGTGCCAGCACCGGACTAGCGGGGGGGTCCTACAATGAGCAGTTCTTC,CASTGLAGGSYNEQFF
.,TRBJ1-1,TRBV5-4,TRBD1,TGTGCCAGCAGCCAGACAGGGACAAACACTGAAGCTTTCTTT,CASSQTGTNTEAFF
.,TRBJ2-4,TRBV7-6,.,TGTGCCAGCAGCTTAGAGGCAGGATGGAGAAACATTCAGTACTTC,CASSLEAGWRNIQYF
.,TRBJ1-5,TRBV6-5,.,TGTGCCAGCAGTCTTCAGGGGATAAGCAATCAGCCCCAGCATTTT,CASSLQGISNQPQHF
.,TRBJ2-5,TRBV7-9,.,TGTGCCAGCAGCTTTCCCATAGGGGAGACCCAGTACTTC,CASSFPIGETQYF